The 15 T cell receptor beta chains reported below all come from one sample, sequenced in a study of identical twins. TCRdb processed the 5' RACE reads anew with MiXCR; each CDR3 protein has one entry. The sample lists a few hundred thousand distinct CDR3 sequences; 8% to 11% were seen once. The sequencing input was memory T cells sorted from blood. The receptors derive from a man in his fifties in good health.

In its sample, this clonotype was seen once. The chain couples TRBV7-8 to TRBJ2-6; D is uncertain. V lost 2 bases and J lost 0, with 8 bases in between. CDR1 SGHVS and CDR2 FQNEAQ come from the germline V gene. The CDR3 runs 16 residues. The CDR3 DNA sequence: TGTGCCAGCAGCTTAAGAGACTTCTCTGGGGCCAACGTCCTGACTTTC. Encoded protein: CASSLRDFSGANVLTF.

This clonotype appeared many times. The rearrangement uses TRBV15 and TRBJ2-1; D possibly matches TRBD1 or TRBD2 (6 bases each). V lost 3 bases to trimming and J lost 1 base, with 10 bases between them. The CDR3 runs to 15 residues. Germline-derived CDR1 and CDR2 are LNHNV and YYDKDF (reference sequence). CDR3 sequence: CATSSSGASYNEQFF. CDR3 nucleotide sequence: TGTGCCACCAGCAGTTCGGGGGCTTCCTACAATGAGCAGTTCTTC.

This clonotype was detected a few times. The V call is TRBV30, the J call TRBJ2-1, with D uncertain. Germline V gene data show CDR1 as GTSNPN and CDR2 as SVGIG (reference sequence). V gave up 1 base and J gave up 2 bases, with 6 bases separating them. The CDR3 has 13 amino acids. This chain's CDR3 is CAWSAQAYNEQFF. The DNA for the CDR3 is TGTGCCTGGAGTGCCCAGGCCTACAATGAGCAGTTCTTC.

With regard to this clonotype: A much larger clonotype is one base distant, so this may be a read error. V usage is TRBV10-3 and J usage is TRBJ1-2; D is uncertain. The germline gives CDR1 ENHRY, CDR2 SYGVKD. This CDR3 is built from 15 residues. The CDR3 DNA is TGTGCCATCAGTGAGTCGTTGCACAGCCCCTATGGCTACGCCTTC. Its translation: CAISESLHSPYGYAF.

This clonotype has a count of ten or more. The CDR3 spells CSAPVNRNSYEQYF. The CDR3 coding sequence is TGCAGTGCCCCAGTTAACCGTAATTCCTACGAGCAGTACTTC. V gene TRBV20-1 combines with J gene TRBJ2-7; D ambiguous. The CDR3 consists of 14 residues. V lost 6 bases, J lost 1 base, and 16 bases lay in between. Germline lookup yields CDR1 DFQATT and CDR2 SNEGSKA (reference sequence).

This clonotype was counted ten times or more. The J gene is TRBJ2-2, the V gene TRBV5-1; TRBD1 or TRBD2 may be the D gene (5 bases each). CDR1 is SGHRS, CDR2 YFSETQ, per germline. The CDR3 spans 14 residues. Trimming left V 5 bases short and J 2 bases short, with 10 bases between. The CDR3 nucleotides are TGCGCCAGCAGTGGGGACCCAAACACCGGGGAGCTGTTTTTT. This sequence encodes CASSGDPNTGELFF.

This clonotype was seen at least ten times. The rearrangement joins TRBV4-3 to TRBJ2-3, with TRBD2 matching 12 bases. Losses at the gene ends were 6 bases for V and 8 bases for J; bases not matched to a gene: 9. CDR3 length equals 15 residues. The germline gives CDR1 LGHNA, CDR2 YSLEER. The CDR3 DNA reads TGCGCCAGCAGTCCGACTAGCGGGAGAAGAGCTACGCAGTATTTT. It yields the protein CASSPTSGRRATQYF.

This chain connects TRBV5-1 to TRBJ1-5; tentatively, D is TRBD1 (6 bases). Trimming pared 4 bases from V and 2 bases from J, leaving 22 bases between. Germline lookup yields CDR1 SGHRS and CDR2 YFSETQ. The CDR3 loop spans 18 amino acids. In nucleotides, the CDR3 is TGCGCCAGCAGCATTTCGGTTGAGGCAGGGGCGCGCAATCAGCCCCAGCATTTT. Its translation is CASSISVEAGARNQPQHF.

This clonotype was seen ten or more times. The V gene is TRBV19, the J gene TRBJ1-5; a weak D match, TRBD1 (5 bases). In germline, CDR1 is LNHDA, CDR2 SQIVND (reference sequence). Trimming took off 8 bases at V and 4 bases at J, with 15 bases between the two ends. The CDR3 is 14 residues long. This CDR3 reads CASQKQWGNQPQHF. CDR3 DNA sequence: TGTGCCAGTCAAAAACAGTGGGGGAATCAGCCCCAGCATTTT.

This clonotype was detected only a few times. The chain couples TRBV5-1 to TRBJ2-1; 15 bases are shared with TRBD2. The CDR3 spans 20 residues. Unmatched junction bases numbered 8, after V lost 1 base and J lost 0 bases. The germline CDR1 and CDR2 sequences are SGHRS and YFSETQ. The CDR3 loop is CASSLRPGLAGGNSYNEQFF. The CDR3, as DNA: TGCGCCAGCAGCTTGCGACCGGGACTAGCGGGGGGAAACTCCTACAATGAGCAGTTCTTC.

V is TRBV16 and J is TRBJ1-2; tentatively, D is TRBD1 (6 bases). Trimming took 3 bases from V and 3 from J, leaving 11 bases between them. Germline V gives CDR1 KGHSY, CDR2 FQNENV. This CDR3 contains 14 residues. The chain's CDR3 is CASSQQGNDYGYTF. DNA of the CDR3: TGTGCCAGCAGCCAGCAGGGGAATGACTATGGCTACACCTTC.

This clonotype was observed many times. The V gene is TRBV12-3 or TRBV12-4, the J gene TRBJ1-3; 7 nucleotides align to TRBD1. The V segment lost 5 bases and the J segment 4 bases; nucleotides outside the gene matches: 11. This CDR3 region has 16 residues. This CDR3 reads CASSPTDRVLGNTIYF. CDR3 coding DNA: TGTGCCAGCAGTCCTACAGACAGGGTTTTAGGAAACACCATATATTTT.

This clonotype came up many times. The chain employs TRBV6-2 or TRBV6-3 and TRBJ2-1; 10 nucleotides match TRBD2. Per the germline V gene, CDR1 is MNHEY and CDR2 is SVGEGT. Trimming cost V 6 bases and J 5 bases; bases outside gene matches: 7. The CDR3 runs 15 residues. The CDR3 region is CASSPGTSAHNEQFF. The CDR3 DNA follows: TGTGCCAGCAGCCCAGGGACTAGCGCTCACAATGAGCAGTTCTTC.

This clonotype was seen many times. V usage is TRBV27 and J usage is TRBJ2-1, with 8 positions matching TRBD2. J lost 9 bases, V lost 0 bases, and 10 bases had no gene match. The CDR3 runs to 16 residues. CDR1 is MNHEY and CDR2 is SMNVEV in the germline V gene (reference sequence). The CDR3 DNA sequence: TGTGCCAGCAGTTTATCTCCGGGAGGGAGCTTCCTTGAGCAGTTCTTC. Residues: CASSLSPGGSFLEQFF.

This clonotype was observed many times. The gene calls are TRBV6-1 and TRBJ1-1; the match to TRBD1 covers 9 bases. J lost 1 base, V lost 7 bases, and 4 bases had no gene match. There are 14 residues in the CDR3. From germline, CDR1 is MNHNS and CDR2 SASEGT. Written as DNA, the CDR3 is TGTGCCAGCAAGGACAGGGGCGCGAACACTGAAGCTTTCTTT. Translating it yields CASKDRGANTEAFF.